This T cell receptor (beta chain) is from a study of patients and donors after allogeneic stem cell transplantation. TCRdb re-called the RT-PCR reads with MiXCR, one entry per CDR3 protein. The sample holds about 18,000 distinct CDR3 sequences; around 5.3% are singletons and the top ten take roughly 40%. This CDR3 is built from 12 residues. Trimming cost V 5 bases and J 5 bases, with 6 bases left between them. The germline V gene has CDR1 MNHEY and CDR2 SMNVEV (reference sequence). This clonotype appeared a few times. This sequence was found in a human donor who was either an allogeneic HSCT recipient or a stem cell or donor lymphocyte infusion donor (not recorded which). It is not recorded whose cells these are; they may come from a transplant donor. The chain carries TRBV27 and TRBJ2-2; D gene ambiguous. Sequenced material: blood, either unsorted or a sorted T cell fraction (not recorded which). The CDR3 coding sequence is TGTGCCAGCAGTCACGCGACCGGGGAGCTGTTTTTT. Its protein product is CASSHATGELFF.